These T cell receptor beta chains were read from a single sample in a study of blood T cell repertoires in COVID-19. Generated by immunoSEQ multiplex PCR, the TCRdb table keeps only in-frame clones and is missing some. Of about 41,000 clones in the sample, 87% were seen once. Sequencing was performed on peripheral blood. Source of these receptors: a man aged 55 to 70 with acute or convalescent COVID-19. CDR3s include the opening cysteine and the closing phenylalanine or tryptophan. The D gene is left open where the match is weak. Not all rows give a size; the values are once, few, many and, for expanded clones, a class.

TRBV18	TRBJ1-2	-	-	TGTGCCAGCTCACCAGCAGATAACTATGGCTACACCTTC	CASSPADNYGYTF
TRBV7-6	TRBJ2-2	TRBD2	few	TGTGCCAGCAGCTTAGCCACTAGCGTGGGAACCGGGGAGCTGTTTTTT	CASSLATSVGTGELFF
TRBV4-3	TRBJ2-1	TRBD1	-	TGCGCCAGCAGCCAAGAGAGGACAGGGGGATTGGGGGAGCAGTTCTTC	CASSQERTGGLGEQFF
TRBV19	TRBJ1-2	TRBD1	once	TGTGCCAGTAGTGGGCGCCCGGAACAGGGGGGATGGAACTATGGCTACACCTTC	CASSGRPEQGGWNYGYTF
TRBV4-3	TRBJ2-1	-	few	TGCGCCAGCAGCCAAGTCCGGTCAAGCTCCTACAATGAGCAGTTCTTC	CASSQVRSSSYNEQFF
TRBV18	TRBJ1-1	TRBD1	-	TGTGCCAGCTCAGCCGGGACAGACACTGAAGCTTTCTTT	CASSAGTDTEAFF
TRBV19	TRBJ1-6	-	-	TGTGCCAGTAGTATGGAACAGGCAAATTCACCCCTCCACTTT	CASSMEQANSPLHF
TRBV19	TRBJ2-7	TRBD1	-	TGTGCCAGTAGTACTCAGGGGGCTGGTGAGCAGTACTTC	CASSTQGAGEQYF
TRBV7-6	TRBJ2-2	TRBD1	-	TGTGCCAGCAGCTTAGGGACAGGGGTCGTCGCCGGGGAGCTGTTTTTT	CASSLGTGVVAGELFF
TRBV5-1	TRBJ2-1	TRBD2	-	TGCGCCAGCAGCTTTTTGAATAGCGGGGGGCTTAATGAGCAGTTCTTC	CASSFLNSGGLNEQFF
TRBV11-2	TRBJ1-4	TRBD1	-	TGTGCCAGCAGCCAACAGGGGAGTGAAAAACTGTTTTTT	CASSQQGSEKLFF
TRBV5-1	TRBJ2-3	-	-	TGCGCCAGCAGCTTTGCGGCCGGCGGGTACGGCACAGATACGCAGTATTTT	CASSFAAGGYGTDTQYF
TRBV19	TRBJ1-4	TRBD1	-	TGTGCCAGTAGCCCGACAGGGGTTAAGGAAAAACTGTTTTTT	CASSPTGVKEKLFF
TRBV5-1	TRBJ1-2	TRBD1	-	TGCGCCAGCAGCTCCTTGACAGGGGGCGTCTATGGCTACACCTTC	CASSSLTGGVYGYTF
TRBV7-2	TRBJ2-7	TRBD2	-	TGTGCCAGCAGCTTAGAAGGCGGGGGGGCCGCCGAGCAGTACTTC	CASSLEGGGAAEQYF
TRBV6-5	TRBJ1-1	-	-	TGTGCCAGCAGTTACGAGTGGGGGCCGAACACTGAAGCTTTCTTT	CASSYEWGPNTEAFF
TRBV6-2/TRBV6-3	TRBJ2-1	-	-	TGTGCCAGCAGTTTTACGTTAGGGGGGGTGTACAATGAGCAGTTCTTC	CASSFTLGGVYNEQFF
TRBV3-1/TRBV3-2	TRBJ1-3	-	-	TGTGCCAGCAGCCAAGCGACTTTGGCTGGAAACACCATATATTTT	CASSQATLAGNTIYF
TRBV4-2	TRBJ2-1	TRBD2	-	TGTGCCAGCAGCCAAGAATCCCTGACTAGCACCTACAATGAGCAGTTCTTC	CASSQESLTSTYNEQFF
TRBV19	TRBJ1-5	TRBD1	-	TGTGCCAGTAGTCCAACGGACAGGGGGGGAAATCAGCCCCAGCATTTT	CASSPTDRGGNQPQHF
TRBV5-8	TRBJ2-3	TRBD2	-	TGTGCCAGCAGCCCGAGACTAGCTGATACGCAGTATTTT	CASSPRLADTQYF
TRBV7-9	TRBJ1-1	TRBD1	once	TGTGCCAGCAGCTTATCAGGGGGCACTGAAGCTTTCTTT	CASSLSGGTEAFF
TRBV25-1	TRBJ2-7	TRBD2	-	TGTGCCAGCAGTGAAACTAGCGGGGGGGCATCTCCTGAGCAGTACTTC	CASSETSGGASPEQYF
TRBV7-8	TRBJ2-2	-	-	TGTGCCAGCAGCTTCATCACCGGGGAGCTGTTTTTT	CASSFITGELFF
TRBV30	TRBJ1-2	TRBD1	-	TGTGCCTGGAGTGCCGGACAGGGAAACTATGGCTACACCTTC	CAWSAGQGNYGYTF
TRBV2	TRBJ1-3	-	-	TGTGCCAGCAGTGAAGAGGGGGTAGATGGAAACACCATATATTTT	CASSEEGVDGNTIYF
TRBV2	TRBJ2-2	TRBD2	-	TGTGCCAGCGCGTCGGCGGGGGGACCGATGAACACCGGGGAGCTGTTTTTT	CASASAGGPMNTGELFF
TRBV21-1	TRBJ1-6	-	-	TGTGCCAGCCTACCCCCTGGAAACACACAGGACCTCTCCTATAATTCACCCCTCCACTTT	CASLPPGNTQDLSYNSPLHF
TRBV20-1	TRBJ1-1	TRBD1	-	TGCAGTGCTAGTTACCCAGGGGGCACTGAAGCTTTCTTT	CSASYPGGTEAFF